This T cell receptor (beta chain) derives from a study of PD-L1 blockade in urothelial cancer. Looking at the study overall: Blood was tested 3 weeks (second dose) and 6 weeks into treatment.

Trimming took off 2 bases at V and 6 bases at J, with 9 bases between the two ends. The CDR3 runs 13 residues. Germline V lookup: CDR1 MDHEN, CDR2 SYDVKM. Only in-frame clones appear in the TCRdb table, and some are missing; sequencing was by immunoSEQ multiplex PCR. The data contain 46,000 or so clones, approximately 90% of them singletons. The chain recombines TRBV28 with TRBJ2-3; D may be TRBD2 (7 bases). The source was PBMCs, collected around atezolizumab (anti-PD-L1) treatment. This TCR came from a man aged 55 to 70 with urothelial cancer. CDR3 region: CASSLTGGDTQYF. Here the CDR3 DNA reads TGTGCCAGCAGTTTAACGGGGGGCGATACGCAGTATTTT.